This T cell receptor beta chain is from a study of blood T cell repertoires in COVID-19. Repertoires were generated with immunoSEQ multiplex PCR, while TCRdb's copy carries only in-frame clones and drops some. The sample shows approximately 300,000 clones, 90% of them seen only once. The V gene's germline CDR1 is MDHEN and CDR2 SYDVKM. The ends were cut back, 5 bases at V and 4 bases at J, with 8 bases in the middle. CDR3 length: 12 residues. This sequence was found in a woman aged 18-29 years with acute COVID-19. The rearrangement links TRBV28 to TRBJ1-2, with D possibly matching TRBD1 (5 bases). Sequenced material: PBMCs or T cells enriched from blood (not recorded which). As DNA, the CDR3 is TGTGCCAGCAGTGGGGGAGGCTATGGCTACACCTTC. Protein sequence: CASSGGGYGYTF.